This TCR beta chain came from a study of blood T cells in healthy people across ages. Study-wide points: Estimates of total diversity, which came from one million sequenced T cells, were considered to be underestimates.

In germline, CDR1 is SGHRS, CDR2 YFSETQ. The CDR3 extends over 14 amino acids. Alongside a J-beta primer mix, a sample-barcoded 5' primer served in a second PCR lasting roughly 6 to 12 cycles. TCRdb analysed the 5' RACE reads with MiXCR anew, one entry per CDR3 protein. Here the sample spans around 690,000 distinct CDR3 sequences, 45% to 65% being singletons. This clonotype has a single count. Its antigen is as yet unknown. Relative to the germline gene, one junction end is altered; a read error may explain this. The source of this sequence is a man in his fifties or sixties in good health. The source material was blood. The chain employs TRBV5-1 and TRBJ2-5, with D perhaps matching TRBD2 (6 bases). CDR3 loop: CAGSLLGGQETQYF. The DNA of the CDR3 is TGCGCCGGCAGCTTACTGGGGGGCCAAGAGACCCAGTACTTC.